A selection of T cell receptor beta chains follows, all from one sample in a study of T-cell reconstitution after alpha-beta-depleted transplantation in children. TCRdb independently ran MiXCR on the PCR reads; one entry per CDR3 protein. This table has approximately 400,000 distinct CDR3 sequences, approximately 11% appearing once. Sample: PBMCs from the stem cell graft donor, taken from the stem cell graft. The receptors were gathered from a human donor who donated a stem cell graft to a child with acute myeloid leukemia. CDR3s include the opening cysteine and the closing phenylalanine or tryptophan. D genes are given only for firm matches. Clone size is stated in some rows and not others, as once, few, many or a class when expanded.

clone_size,j_call,v_call,d_call,cdr3_nt,cdr3_aa
-,TRBJ2-1,TRBV20-1,TRBD2,TGCAGTGCTAGAATAGCGGGGACCTACAATGAGCAGTTCTTC,CSARIAGTYNEQFF
few,TRBJ2-7,TRBV20-1,-,TGCAGTGCTAGTATGGCGGTAGTCTCCTACGAGCAGTACTTC,CSASMAVVSYEQYF
-,TRBJ2-1,TRBV7-9,TRBD2,TGTGCCAGCAGCTCACGACCAACGGGACTAGTGTACAATGAGCAGTTCTTC,CASSSRPTGLVYNEQFF
-,TRBJ2-6,TRBV5-1,-,TGCGCCAGCAGCCCAGGAGGTAAGACCTCGGCCAACGTCCTGACTTTC,CASSPGGKTSANVLTF
many,TRBJ2-7,TRBV29-1,-,TGCAGCGTTGAACTAGCGACAGGCTCCTACGAGCAGTACTTC,CSVELATGSYEQYF
-,TRBJ1-1,TRBV4-1,-,TGCGCCAGCAGCCAAGAGGGGATGTTTGAAGCTTTCTTT,CASSQEGMFEAFF
few,TRBJ1-5,TRBV7-2,TRBD1,TGTGCCAGCAGCTCCCGGACAGGGAACAATCAGCCCCAGCATTTT,CASSSRTGNNQPQHF
few,TRBJ2-7,TRBV25-1,-,TGTGCCAGCAGTGAAACATTTGGGGATCGGACCTACGAGCAGTACTTC,CASSETFGDRTYEQYF
-,TRBJ1-1,TRBV6-1,TRBD1,TGTGCCAGCAGTGGCGGGACAGGGAGGACTGAAGCTTTCTTT,CASSGGTGRTEAFF
-,TRBJ2-1,TRBV20-1,-,TGCAGTGCTAGAAACCCCAGGAACTTCCTCCATAATGAGCAGTTCTTC,CSARNPRNFLHNEQFF
-,TRBJ2-3,TRBV20-1,TRBD2,TGCAGTGCTAGGCCGGGGAGCGGGAGACGCACAGATACGCAGTATTTT,CSARPGSGRRTDTQYF
-,TRBJ2-7,TRBV20-1,-,TGCAGTGCTGGCTCGGACAGCTCCTACGAGCAGTACTTC,CSAGSDSSYEQYF